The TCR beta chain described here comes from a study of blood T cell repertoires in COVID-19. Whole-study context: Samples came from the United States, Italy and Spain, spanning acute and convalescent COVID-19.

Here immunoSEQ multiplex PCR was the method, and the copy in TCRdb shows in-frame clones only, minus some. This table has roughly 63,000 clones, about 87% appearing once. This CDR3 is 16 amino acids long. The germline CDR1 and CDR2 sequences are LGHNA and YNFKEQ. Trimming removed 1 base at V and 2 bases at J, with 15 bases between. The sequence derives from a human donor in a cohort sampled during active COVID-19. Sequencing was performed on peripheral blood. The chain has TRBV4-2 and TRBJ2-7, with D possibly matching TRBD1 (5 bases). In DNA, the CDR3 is TGTGCCAGCAGCCAAGGGGGCAGATCTAAACCCTACGAGCAGTACTTC. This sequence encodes CASSQGGRSKPYEQYF.